The 14 T cell receptor beta chains below come from one sample, sequenced in a study of shared clonotypes between healthy human individuals. Repertoires were generated with immunoSEQ multiplex PCR, while TCRdb's copy carries only in-frame clones and drops some. The sample has roughly 300,000 clones, around 87% seen once. The sample comprised memory CD8+ T cells sorted from blood. Regarding subset: CD45RO+ cells pooled with CCR7-negative TemRA cells. These TCRs come from a man aged 18 to 29 in good health.

This clone was seen a few times. J is TRBJ2-5 and V is TRBV7-9, with a weak D call TRBD1 (6 bases). V lost 5 bases and J lost 9, with 28 bases in between. The germline gives CDR1 SEHNR, CDR2 FQNEAQ (reference sequence). The CDR3 is 17 residues long. CDR3 in DNA: TGTGCCAGCAGCGAAGAGGGGGTCCTAGCCTCCTTTAGTCCCCAGTACTTC. Translated: CASSEEGVLASFSPQYF. Full variable domain (rest looked up from reference TRBV7-9 and TRBJ2-5): DTGVSQNPRHKITKRGQNVTFRCDPISEHNRLYWYRQTLGQGPEFLTYFQNEAQLEKSRLLSDRFSAERPKGSFSTLEIQRTEQGDSAMYLCASSEEGVLASFSPQYFGPGTRLLVL.

Only a few counts were recorded for this clone. The chain uses TRBV5-4 and TRBJ1-2; 7 bases map to TRBD1. Germline loops: CDR1 SGHNT, CDR2 YYREEE (reference sequence). Trimming cost V 0 bases and J 1 base; bases outside gene matches: 0. This CDR3 contains 14 residues. The CDR3: CASSLGQGNYGYTF. Written as DNA, the CDR3 is TGTGCCAGCAGCTTGGGACAGGGTAACTATGGCTACACCTTC.

The chain carries TRBV7-9 and TRBJ2-5, with a weak D call TRBD1 (6 bases). CDR1 is SEHNR and CDR2 is FQNEAQ in the germline V gene (reference sequence). This CDR3 region has 13 residues. Trimming took off 5 bases at V and 4 bases at J, with 11 bases between the two ends. CDR3 in amino acids: CASSPRTVETQYF. The DNA of the CDR3 is TGTGCCAGCAGCCCGCGGACAGTAGAGACCCAGTACTTC.

The chain employs TRBV9 and TRBJ1-2; D unresolved. The CDR3 is made up of 15 amino acids. Germline lookup yields CDR1 SGDLS and CDR2 YYNGEE. V lost 0 bases, J lost 2 bases, and 11 bases lay in between. CDR3: CASSVAPGFNYGYTF. CDR3 DNA: TGTGCCAGCAGCGTAGCACCTGGGTTCAACTATGGCTACACCTTC.

The CDR3 spells CASSVGLADEQFF. The DNA for the CDR3 is TGTGCCAGCAGCGTGGGGCTAGCCGATGAGCAGTTCTTC. The chain couples TRBV9 to TRBJ2-1; D assignment may be TRBD1 or TRBD2 (5 bases each). The CDR3 consists of 13 residues. The V gene's germline CDR1 is SGDLS and CDR2 YYNGEE. The ends were cut back, 2 bases at V and 8 bases at J, with 11 bases in the middle. The variable domain in full, with the rest retrieved from reference TRBV9 and TRBJ2-1, is DSGVTQTPKHLITATGQRVTLRCSPRSGDLSVYWYQQSLDQGLQFLIQYYNGEERAKGNILERFSAQQFPDLHSELNLSSLELGDSALYFCASSVGLADEQFFGPGTRLTVL.

This clone was found once. The chain carries TRBV4-3 and TRBJ2-7; tentative D call: TRBD1 (5 bases). V lost 0 bases and J lost 4, with 19 bases in between. CDR3 size: 17 residues. Germline V gene data show CDR1 as LGHNA and CDR2 as YSLEER. CDR3 nucleotide sequence: TGCGCCAGCAGCCAAGATATAAGCAGGGATCGATGGTACGAGCAGTACTTC. It specifies CASSQDISRDRWYEQYF.

The genes are TRBV10-3 and TRBJ2-3; 11 bases match TRBD2. This CDR3 has 18 amino acids. V was clipped by 3 bases and J by 1 base; unmatched bases: 9. The germline gives CDR1 ENHRY, CDR2 SYGVKD. CDR3 DNA: TGTGCCATCAGTGATTCCCCGGTTAGCGGGAGGGGCACAGATACGCAGTATTTT. This gives the protein CAISDSPVSGRGTDTQYF.

This chain uses TRBV6-5 with TRBJ1-2, with a possible D match to TRBD1 (5 bases). CDR3 length: 16 residues. V lost 0 bases to trimming and J lost 5 bases, with 16 bases between them. Germline V gives CDR1 MNHEY, CDR2 SVGAGI. DNA of the CDR3: TGTGCCAGCAGTTACTCCGTGGGGGACGGAGATTATGGCTACACCTTC. This gives the protein CASSYSVGDGDYGYTF.

The V call is TRBV2, the J call TRBJ1-5; D is unclear. This CDR3 is built from 15 residues. The germline V gene encodes CDR1 SNHLY and CDR2 FYNNEI. The germline V and J ends were trimmed by 3 bases and 0 bases, with 9 bases remaining between them. CDR3 coding DNA: TGTGCCAGCAGTGACGGAACCGTTAGCAATCAGCCCCAGCATTTT. Translation gives CASSDGTVSNQPQHF.

The chain links TRBV7-6 to TRBJ2-7; TRBD2 matches 8 bases. The CDR3 totals 15 residues. Trimming took 5 bases from V and 4 from J; bases not matched to a gene: 10. Germline V lookup: CDR1 SGHVS, CDR2 FNYEAQ. CDR3 DNA: TGTGCCAGCAGCCCAGGGTTTAGCGGGAATTACGAGCAGTACTTC. Amino acid sequence: CASSPGFSGNYEQYF.

V and J are TRBV4-3 and TRBJ1-3; maybe TRBD1 (6 bases). V was pared by 4 bases and J by 2 bases, with 12 bases between. This CDR3 is built from 15 residues. CDR1 and CDR2 (germline): LGHNA, YSLEER. The CDR3 loop is CASSPGTPAGNTIYF. The CDR3, as DNA: TGCGCCAGCAGCCCCGGGACACCGGCTGGAAACACCATATATTTT.

This clone has a single count. CDR3 sequence reads: CASSQEGGGGSYEQYF. CDR3 DNA: TGCGCCAGCAGCCAAGAAGGCGGAGGCGGCTCCTACGAGCAGTACTTC. The chain has TRBV4-3 and TRBJ2-7; D may be TRBD2 (5 bases). The CDR3 extends over 16 amino acids. Trimming left V 0 bases short and J 0 bases short, with 12 bases between. CDR1 is LGHNA, CDR2 YSLEER, per germline.

With respect to this clone: At one of its ends the junction is not consistent with the germline gene, which may arise from a read error. The same CDR3 also results from other DNA sequences found in this sample. The chain combines TRBV7-9 with TRBJ2-7; 8 positions agree with TRBD2. Germline CDR1 reads SEHNR; CDR2 reads FQNEAQ (reference sequence). This CDR3 contains 13 residues. The CDR3 region is CASRLAGSYEQYF. As DNA, the CDR3 is TGTGCCAGCAGATTAGCGGGATCCTACGAGCAGTACTTC.

The V and J genes are TRBV29-1 and TRBJ2-5; no firm D call. Germline values: CDR1 SQVTM, CDR2 ANQGSEA. This CDR3 has 14 residues. Trimming removed 4 bases at V and 7 bases at J, with 19 bases between. CDR3 sequence: CSVVSGLEKATQYF. In DNA form, the CDR3 reads TGCAGCGTTGTTTCTGGGCTGGAAAAAGCGACCCAGTACTTC.